This T cell receptor beta chain was identified during a study of blood T cell repertoires in COVID-19. Overall study context: Specimens from acute and convalescent COVID-19 originated in the United States, Italy and Spain. T cells, B-cell-depleted T cells, or PBMCs provided the cDNA or gDNA that served as material.

V was trimmed by 6 bases and J by 1 base, leaving 9 bases between them. The CDR3 sequence is 13 residues long. The germline CDR1 and CDR2 sequences are LGHDT and YNNKEL (reference sequence). Authors' analysis steps: Reference gene primer amplification yielded estimated nucleated cell counts. Only in-frame clones appear in the TCRdb table, and some are missing; sequencing was by immunoSEQ multiplex PCR. D and trimming come from the DNA, and the V and J calls and clone size come from that table. Among about 73,000 clones listed, roughly 87% were seen once. Sequencing used peripheral blood. This clonotype was sampled from a man at least 80 years old with acute or convalescent COVID-19. This chain joins TRBV3-1 (or the pseudogene TRBV3-2) and TRBJ1-1; maybe TRBD1 (5 bases). DNA for the CDR3: TGTGCCAGCAGTCGACAGTCGAACACTGAAGCTTTCTTT. This encodes CASSRQSNTEAFF.